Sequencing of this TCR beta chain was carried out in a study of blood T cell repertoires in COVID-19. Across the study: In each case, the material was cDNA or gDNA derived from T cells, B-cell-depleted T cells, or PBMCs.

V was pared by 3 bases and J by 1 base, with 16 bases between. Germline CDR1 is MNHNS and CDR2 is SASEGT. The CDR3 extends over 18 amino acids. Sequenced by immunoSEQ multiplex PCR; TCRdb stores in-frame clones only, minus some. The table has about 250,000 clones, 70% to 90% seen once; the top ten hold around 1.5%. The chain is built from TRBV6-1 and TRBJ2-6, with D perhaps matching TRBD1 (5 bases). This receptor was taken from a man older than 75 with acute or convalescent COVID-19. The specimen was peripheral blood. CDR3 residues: CASSEFRVGQSGANVLTF. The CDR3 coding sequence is TGTGCCAGCAGTGAGTTCAGGGTAGGCCAGTCTGGGGCCAACGTCCTGACTTTC.